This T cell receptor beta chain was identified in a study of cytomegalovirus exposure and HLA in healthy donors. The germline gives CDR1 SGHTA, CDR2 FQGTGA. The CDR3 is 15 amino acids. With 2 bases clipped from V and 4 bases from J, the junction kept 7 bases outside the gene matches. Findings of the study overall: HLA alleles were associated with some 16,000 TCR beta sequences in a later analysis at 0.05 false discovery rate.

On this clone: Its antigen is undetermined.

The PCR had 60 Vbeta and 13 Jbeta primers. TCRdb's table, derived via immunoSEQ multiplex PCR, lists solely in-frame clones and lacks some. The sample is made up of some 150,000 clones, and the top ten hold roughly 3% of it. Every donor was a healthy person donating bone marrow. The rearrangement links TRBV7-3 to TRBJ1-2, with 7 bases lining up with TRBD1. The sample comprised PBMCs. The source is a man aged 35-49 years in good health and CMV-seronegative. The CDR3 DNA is TGTGCCAGCAGCTTAGATGCCAGGGGGATCTATGGCTACACCTTC. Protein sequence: CASSLDARGIYGYTF.